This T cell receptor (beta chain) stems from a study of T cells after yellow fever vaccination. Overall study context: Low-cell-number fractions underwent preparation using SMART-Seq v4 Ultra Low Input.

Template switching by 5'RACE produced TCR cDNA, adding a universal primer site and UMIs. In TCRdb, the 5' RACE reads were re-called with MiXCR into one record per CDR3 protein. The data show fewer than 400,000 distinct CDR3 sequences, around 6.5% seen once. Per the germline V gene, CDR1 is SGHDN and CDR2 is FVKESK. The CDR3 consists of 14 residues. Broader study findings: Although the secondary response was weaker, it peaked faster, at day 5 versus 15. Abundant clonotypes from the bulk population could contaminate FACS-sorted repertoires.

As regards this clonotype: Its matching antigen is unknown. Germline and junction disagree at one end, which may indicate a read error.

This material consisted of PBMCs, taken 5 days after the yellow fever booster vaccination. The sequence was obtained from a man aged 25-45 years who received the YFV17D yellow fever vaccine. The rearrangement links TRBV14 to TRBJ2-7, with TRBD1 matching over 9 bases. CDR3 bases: TGTTCCAGCAGCATCCGGGACAGGGCTGGCGAGCAGTACTTC. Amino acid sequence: CSSSIRDRAGEQYF.